The 25 T cell receptor beta chains below were found in one sample sequenced in a study of T cells in Graves' hyperthyroidism and ophthalmopathy. Amplified TCR beta CDR3 regions derived from RNA transcripts. TCR CDR3 underwent first-round RT-PCR with the HTBI primer set. TCRdb reprocessed the multiplex PCR reads with MiXCR, giving one entry per CDR3 protein. Of just over 550,000 distinct CDR3 sequences in the sample, 46% are singletons; the top ten hold about 7.8%. The sample comprised peripheral blood or thyroid tissue (not recorded which). All receptors come from a woman between 18 and 30 years old with Graves' hyperthyroidism.

In DNA, the CDR3 is TGTGCCAGCAGCCCCCGCCAGGGCCGGTTCGACACTGAAGCTTTCTTT. Translating it yields CASSPRQGRFDTEAFF. The chain has TRBV2 and TRBJ1-1, with a tentative D call TRBD1 (5 bases). Germline CDR1 reads SNHLY; CDR2 reads FYNNEI. V was cut by 6 bases and J by 3 bases, with 20 bases left in between. The CDR3 has 16 amino acids.

The chain uses TRBV7-2 and TRBJ2-3; D gene ambiguous. CDR1 and CDR2 (germline): SGHTA, FQGNSA. Trimming cost V 5 bases and J 7 bases, with 10 bases left between them. The CDR3 covers 12 residues. For the CDR3, the DNA is TGTGCCAGCAGCGCCAGCACGAATACGCAGTATTTT. Its protein product is CASSASTNTQYF. Drawing the rest from reference TRBV7-2 and TRBJ2-3, the complete variable domain is GAGVSQSPSNKVTEKGKDVELRCDPISGHTALYWYRQSLGQGLEFLIYFQGNSAPDKSGLPSDRFSAERTGGSVSTLTIQRTQQEDSAVYLCASSASTNTQYFGPGTRLTVL.

The chain has TRBV19 and TRBJ1-2, with TRBD1 matching 8 bases. The ends lost 5 bases at V and 5 bases at J; junction bases unmatched: 7. The CDR3 length is 14 residues. The germline V gene has CDR1 LNHDA and CDR2 SQIVND (reference sequence). The CDR3 region has the DNA TGTGCCAGTAGTTCACGGACAGGGAGGTATGGCTACACCTTC. Translating gives CASSSRTGRYGYTF. The full variable domain, in which reference TRBV19 and TRBJ1-2 provide the parts outside the CDR3, is DGGITQSPKYLFRKEGQNVTLSCEQNLNHDAMYWYRQDPGQGLRLIYYSQIVNDFQKGDIAEGYSVSREKKESFPLTVTSAQKNPTAFYLCASSSRTGRYGYTFGSGTRLTVV.

Worth noting for this clonotype: As the CDR3 is not closed by the conserved phenylalanine or tryptophan, this likely results from a read error. V is TRBV6-5 and J is TRBJ2-7; D not resolved. The ends were cut back, 0 bases at V and 4 bases at J, with 7 bases in the middle. Germline V gene lookup returns CDR1 MNHEY and CDR2 SVGAGI. This CDR3 region has 13 residues. The CDR3 is CASSYSKVYEQYL. The CDR3 nucleotides read TGTGCCAGCAGTTACTCGAAAGTATACGAGCAGTACCTC.

The chain is built from TRBV14 and TRBJ2-2; TRBD2 matches at 14 bases. The CDR3 extends over 16 amino acids. The V gene's germline CDR1 is SGHDN and CDR2 FVKESK. Trimming cost V 3 bases and J 7 bases; bases outside gene matches: 4. The CDR3 loop reads CASSQGLAGVVGELFF. DNA of the CDR3: TGTGCCAGCAGCCAGGGACTAGCGGGAGTGGTCGGGGAGCTGTTTTTT.

The genes are TRBV12-3 or TRBV12-4 and TRBJ1-3; a weak D match, TRBD1 (6 bases). This CDR3 is built from 15 residues. V gave up 6 bases and J gave up 0 bases, with 12 bases separating them. The CDR3 DNA reads TGTGCCAGCAGCCGCAGGGGTTCCTCTGGAAACACCATATATTTT. This sequence encodes CASSRRGSSGNTIYF.

This clonotype was found many times. This rearrangement joins TRBV7-9 to TRBJ2-5; 7 nucleotides agree with TRBD1. Germline-derived CDR1 and CDR2 are SEHNR and FQNEAQ (reference sequence). J gave up 1 base and V 5 bases, and 4 bases lay outside the gene matches. The CDR3 contains 14 residues. This chain's CDR3 is CASSPGTAQETQYF. The CDR3 nucleotides read TGTGCCAGCAGCCCAGGGACAGCCCAAGAGACCCAGTACTTC.

Remarks on this clonotype: Just one base apart from a much larger clone, this may be a read error. V and J are TRBV24-1 and TRBJ1-2, with 7 bases identical to TRBD1. V was clipped by 3 bases and J by 3 bases; unmatched bases: 6. There are 15 residues in the CDR3. Germline V gives CDR1 KGHDR, CDR2 SFDVKD. As DNA, the CDR3 is TGTGCCACCAGTGATCCATTAACAGGGGACTATGGCTACACCTTC. Protein: CATSDPLTGDYGYTF.

About this clonotype itself: Its ends do not fully match the called genes, so a read error is possible. This chain uses TRBV7-7 with TRBJ2-7, with D unclear. CDR1 and CDR2 from the germline V gene are SSHAT and FNYEAQ (reference sequence). This CDR3 comprises 12 residues. The CDR3 protein is CASSEALAAPFF. CDR3 bases: TGTGCCAGCAGTGAAGCGCTGGCTGCCCCCTTCTTC.

In its sample, this clonotype was seen once. One end of the junction varies from germline; a read error may be responsible. This chain uses TRBV7-7 with TRBJ2-2; TRBD2 aligns across 7 bases. Looked up from germline, CDR1 is SSHAT and CDR2 is FNYEAQ (reference sequence). This CDR3 contains 14 residues. The CDR3 sequence is CASSLSGITGELFF. DNA of the CDR3: TGTGCTAGCAGCTTAAGCGGGATTACCGGGGAGCTGTTTTTT.

The J gene is TRBJ1-3, the V gene TRBV7-9; 11 bases fit TRBD1. J gave up 9 bases and V 5 bases, and 15 bases lay outside the gene matches. The germline CDR1 and CDR2 sequences are SEHNR and FQNEAQ (reference sequence). The CDR3 loop spans 17 amino acids. DNA for the CDR3: TGTGCCAGCAGCCGCATCGGCGGGACAGGGGGAGTCATCACCATATATTTT. This sequence encodes CASSRIGGTGGVITIYF.

Regarding this clonotype: The junction shows a germline mismatch at one end, possibly a read error. V usage is TRBV7-2 and J usage is TRBJ2-5; D possibly corresponds to TRBD2 (5 bases). This CDR3 is built from 13 residues. Per the germline V gene, CDR1 is SGHTA and CDR2 is FQGNSA. The chain's CDR3 is CASSVAGSGTQYF. The CDR3 DNA is TGTGCCAGCAGCGTAGCTGGGAGCGGGACCCAGTACTTC.

The chain uses TRBV29-1 and TRBJ1-3; D is perhaps TRBD1 (6 bases). The length of the CDR3 is 14 residues. Trimming removed 4 bases from V and 2 bases from J, with 12 bases in between. CDR1 SQVTM and CDR2 ANQGSEA come from the germline V gene. This chain's CDR3 is CSVGFPGAGNTIYF. DNA for the CDR3: TGCAGCGTTGGATTCCCAGGGGCTGGAAACACCATATATTTT.

In its sample, this clonotype was seen many times. The chain carries TRBV2 and TRBJ1-3, with a possible D match to TRBD1 (6 bases). Between the trimmed V and J ends, which lost 10 bases and 2 bases, there was a span of 6 bases. The germline CDR1 and CDR2 sequences are SNHLY and FYNNEI. The CDR3 is made up of 11 amino acids. The CDR3 is CANRAGNTIYF. The CDR3 DNA reads as TGTGCCAACAGGGCTGGAAACACCATATATTTT.

This clonotype was picked up one time. A junction boundary mismatches the germline segment, possibly from a read error. The rearrangement joins TRBV7-3 to TRBJ2-7; D is perhaps TRBD2 (6 bases). The CDR3 covers 13 residues. Germline values: CDR1 SGHTA, CDR2 FQGTGA. The CDR3 spells CACSLTGEDEQYF. The DNA for the CDR3 is TGTGCCTGCAGCTTAACGGGGGAGGACGAGCAGTACTTC.

V usage is TRBV7-3 and J usage is TRBJ2-5; the D gene is possibly TRBD2 (6 bases). The CDR3 consists of 13 residues. CDR1 is SGHTA, CDR2 FQGTGA, per germline. Trimming shortened V by 5 bases and J by 5 bases, and 12 bases separated the two germline ends. Here the CDR3 reads CASSQTRVETQYF. CDR3 coding DNA: TGTGCCAGCAGCCAGACTAGAGTGGAGACCCAGTACTTC.

This clonotype has a count of ten or more. This chain uses TRBV7-9 with TRBJ1-2; 7 nucleotides match TRBD1. The CDR3 covers 15 residues. The germline V gene has CDR1 SEHNR and CDR2 FQNEAQ (reference sequence). The V gene end was trimmed by 5 bases and the J gene end by 2 bases; junction bases not matched to a gene: 8. The CDR3 reads CASSRPGQLNYGYTF. CDR3 DNA: TGTGCCAGCAGCCGGCCGGGACAGCTCAACTATGGCTACACCTTC. The complete variable domain, with remaining parts taken from reference TRBV7-9 and TRBJ1-2, reads DTGVSQNPRHKITKRGQNVTFRCDPISEHNRLYWYRQTLGQGPEFLTYFQNEAQLEKSRLLSDRFSAERPKGSFSTLEIQRTEQGDSAMYLCASSRPGQLNYGYTFGSGTRLTVV.

In its sample, this clonotype was seen many times. V gene TRBV20-1 combines with J gene TRBJ2-5, with D possibly being TRBD2 (6 bases). Trimming shortened V by 3 bases and J by 9 bases, and 17 bases separated the two germline ends. Germline V gene data show CDR1 as DFQATT and CDR2 as SNEGSKA (reference sequence). This CDR3 region has 13 residues. The chain's CDR3 is CSARGYSGSAQYF. CDR3 coding DNA: TGCAGTGCTAGGGGCTACAGCGGGTCCGCCCAGTACTTC.

In its sample, this clonotype was seen many times. The J gene is TRBJ1-5, the V gene TRBV7-9; D not resolved. The CDR3 loop spans 13 amino acids. Germline lookup yields CDR1 SEHNR and CDR2 FQNEAQ (reference sequence). Trimming took 1 base from V and 4 from J, leaving 5 bases between them. CDR3 DNA: TGTGCCAGCAGCTTAGACTGGAATCAGCCCCAGCATTTT. Its protein product is CASSLDWNQPQHF.

The V call is TRBV6-4, the J call TRBJ1-1, with D possibly TRBD1 on 6 matching bases. Germline CDR1 is MRHNA and CDR2 is SNTAGT. The V gene lost 9 bases and the J gene lost 5 bases, with 22 bases spanning the gap. This CDR3 spans 15 amino acids. The DNA of the CDR3 is TGTGCCAGTCAGCGACAGGATTGGTTGAGAACTGAAGCTTTCTTT. Protein product: CASQRQDWLRTEAFF.

The J gene is TRBJ1-1, the V gene TRBV7-2, with D tentatively TRBD1 (6 bases). The CDR3 has 16 residues. Germline values: CDR1 SGHTA, CDR2 FQGNSA. Between the trimmed V and J ends, which lost 0 bases and 7 bases, there was a span of 18 bases. The CDR3 DNA is TGTGCCAGCAGCTTAGCTTTGGGGACACAGGTTTTTGAAGCTTTCTTT. This translates into CASSLALGTQVFEAFF. Supplemented by reference TRBV7-2 and TRBJ1-1, the full variable domain reads GAGVSQSPSNKVTEKGKDVELRCDPISGHTALYWYRQSLGQGLEFLIYFQGNSAPDKSGLPSDRFSAERTGGSVSTLTIQRTQQEDSAVYLCASSLALGTQVFEAFFGQGTRLTVV.

This chain links TRBV7-6 with TRBJ2-7; D gene uncertain. This CDR3 contains 13 residues. CDR1 is SGHVS, CDR2 FNYEAQ, per germline. Trimming left V 3 bases short and J 0 bases short, with 6 bases between. CDR3 sequence: CASSFDFSYEQYF. The CDR3 DNA follows: TGTGCCAGCAGCTTCGATTTCTCCTACGAGCAGTACTTC.

In regard to this clonotype: At one of its ends the junction is not consistent with the germline gene, which may arise from a read error. This rearrangement joins TRBV10-3 to TRBJ2-7; tentatively, D is TRBD2 (5 bases). The CDR3 spans 14 residues. Germline CDR1 is ENHRY and CDR2 is SYGVKD. The CDR3 coding sequence is TGTGCCAGCAGTGAAAGTCCTAGCCTGAATGAGCAGTACTTC. Encoded protein: CASSESPSLNEQYF.

This sequence joins TRBV7-9 and TRBJ2-2; D is perhaps TRBD2 (6 bases). Germline-derived CDR1 and CDR2 are SEHNR and FQNEAQ (reference sequence). V shed 4 bases and J shed 10 bases, with 13 bases lying between them. This CDR3 contains 13 residues. For the CDR3, the DNA is TGTGCCAGCAGCTGGGGACTCCCCGAGGAGCTGTTTTTT. Its translation: CASSWGLPEELFF.

V is TRBV10-3 and J is TRBJ2-7; no definite D call. The CDR3 is 19 amino acids. The V end lost 2 bases, the J end lost 3 bases, and 26 bases lay between the germline ends. CDR1 is ENHRY, CDR2 SYGVKD, per germline. In DNA form, the CDR3 reads TGTGCCATCAGTGAGGTAGATCGGCGAAGGGCCCGCAAAAACTACGAGCAGTACTTC. This encodes CAISEVDRRRARKNYEQYF.